The 21 T cell receptor beta chains reported below all come from one sample, sequenced in a study of cytomegalovirus exposure and HLA in healthy donors. A multiplex PCR was run with 60 Vbeta primers and 13 Jbeta primers. Data came from immunoSEQ multiplex PCR; TCRdb stores just in-frame clones and leaves some out. This table holds over 120,000 clones, under 80% found once. Sample: PBMCs. The origin of the receptors is a man younger than 30 in good health and CMV-seropositive.

The CDR3 region is CASSDHSRNSPLHF. CDR3 coding DNA: TGTGCCAGCAGTGATCACAGCCGAAATTCACCCCTCCACTTT. The rearrangement links TRBV2 to TRBJ1-6; D gene uncertain. The V gene lost 3 bases and the J gene lost 7 bases, with 10 bases spanning the gap. Germline CDR1 reads SNHLY; CDR2 reads FYNNEI. This CDR3 spans 14 amino acids.

The gene calls are TRBV5-1 and TRBJ1-4, with 10 bases identical to TRBD1. Losses at the gene ends were 3 bases for V and 2 bases for J; bases not matched to a gene: 7. The V gene's germline CDR1 is SGHRS and CDR2 YFSETQ. This CDR3 comprises 17 residues. This CDR3 reads CASSYRQGAGTNEKLFF. The CDR3 DNA sequence: TGCGCCAGCAGCTACCGACAGGGGGCGGGCACTAATGAAAAACTGTTTTTT.

The rearrangement uses TRBV11-2 and TRBJ1-3; D is unclear. V was shortened by 3 bases and J by 6 bases, with 12 bases between the two germline ends. This CDR3 has 14 amino acids. Germline V lookup: CDR1 SGHAT, CDR2 FQNNGV. The CDR3 bases are TGTGCCAGCAGCTTTCCGGGGATGGAAAACACCATATATTTT. Its translation: CASSFPGMENTIYF. The whole variable domain, remainder taken from reference TRBV11-2 and TRBJ1-3, is EAGVAQSPRYKIIEKRQSVAFWCNPISGHATLYWYQQILGQGPKLLIQFQNNGVVDDSQLPKDRFSAERLKGVDSTLKIQPAKLEDSAVYLCASSFPGMENTIYFGEGSWLTVV.

The chain employs TRBV10-3 and TRBJ2-3; a weak D match, TRBD2 (6 bases). V lost 4 bases and J lost 2, with 13 bases in between. The germline gives CDR1 ENHRY, CDR2 SYGVKD. This CDR3 has 15 amino acids. The CDR3 DNA follows: TGTGCCATCAGTGTGAGGCGGAGGGACACAGATACGCAGTATTTT. This encodes CAISVRRRDTDTQYF.

The rearrangement joins TRBV30 to TRBJ2-2; D remains ambiguous. V was pared by 6 bases and J by 7 bases, with 6 bases between. The CDR3 covers 10 residues. In germline, CDR1 is GTSNPN, CDR2 SVGIG (reference sequence). In nucleotides, the CDR3 is TGTGCCTGTCTTAGCGGGGAGCTGTTTTTT. It translates to CACLSGELFF. The full variable domain, completed using reference TRBV30 and TRBJ2-2, is SQTIHQWPATLVQPVGSPLSLECTVEGTSNPNLYWYRQAAGRGLQLLFYSVGIGQISSEVPQNLSASRPQDRQFILSSKKLLLSDSGFYLCACLSGELFFGEGSRLTVL.

This clone turned up a few times. The rearrangement uses TRBV10-2 and TRBJ2-1; 9 bases are a match to TRBD1. The CDR3 is 13 amino acids. The V gene end was trimmed by 6 bases and the J gene end by 7 bases; junction bases not matched to a gene: 4. The germline V gene encodes CDR1 WSHSY and CDR2 SAAADI. CDR3 amino acids: CASRQGAPNEQFF. For the CDR3, the DNA is TGCGCCAGCAGACAGGGGGCTCCGAATGAGCAGTTCTTC.

The chain joins TRBV7-3 to TRBJ2-5; D perhaps matches TRBD2 (6 bases). V lost 5 bases to trimming and J lost 2 bases, with 9 bases between them. Germline CDR1 SGHTA, CDR2 FQGTGA. The length of the CDR3 is 13 residues. DNA of the CDR3: TGTGCCAGCAGCCGGGGACTGCAAGAGACCCAGTACTTC. Translated, it gives CASSRGLQETQYF.

The J gene is TRBJ1-3, the V gene TRBV27; D not resolved. This CDR3 contains 14 residues. V shed 2 bases and J shed 0 bases, with 5 bases lying between them. The germline gives CDR1 MNHEY, CDR2 SMNVEV (reference sequence). The CDR3 DNA follows: TGTGCCAGCAGTTTAATGTACTCTGGAAACACCATATATTTT. It yields the protein CASSLMYSGNTIYF.

The genes are TRBV19 and TRBJ2-7; TRBD2 matches at 9 bases. J lost 0 bases, V lost 5 bases, and 5 bases had no gene match. Germline V gene sequence: CDR1 LNHDA, CDR2 SQIVND (reference sequence). This CDR3 has 15 residues. CDR3 amino acids: CASSAPSGVSYEQYF. The CDR3 DNA sequence: TGTGCCAGTAGTGCTCCTAGCGGGGTCTCCTACGAGCAGTACTTC.

The J gene is TRBJ2-7, the V gene TRBV9; D possibly corresponds to TRBD1 (5 bases). Deletions cut 2 bases from V and 2 bases from J, with 11 bases between. The length of the CDR3 is 14 residues. In germline, CDR1 is SGDLS, CDR2 YYNGEE. Here the CDR3 reads CASSVTDTPYEQYF. Here the CDR3 DNA reads TGTGCCAGCAGCGTCACGGACACCCCCTACGAGCAGTACTTC.

The rearrangement links TRBV29-1 to TRBJ1-1; D is uncertain. The length of the CDR3 is 14 residues. Germline V gene sequence: CDR1 SQVTM, CDR2 ANQGSEA. The V gene lost 5 bases and the J gene lost 3 bases, with 16 bases spanning the gap. In DNA form, the CDR3 reads TGCAGCGTTCGGGAAGTACCTTACCACACTGAAGCTTTCTTT. It is translated as CSVREVPYHTEAFF.

This clone was recorded once. J is TRBJ2-1 and V is TRBV20-1; possible D gene TRBD1, 6 bases. This CDR3 is built from 11 residues. The V gene's germline CDR1 is DFQATT and CDR2 SNEGSKA (reference sequence). V was cut by 6 bases and J by 8 bases, with 11 bases left in between. CDR3 sequence (DNA): TGCAGTGCATACAGGGCTGATGAGCAGTTCTTC. It yields the protein CSAYRADEQFF.

The chain links TRBV5-4 to TRBJ1-5; no reliable D call. Deletions cut 0 bases from V and 6 bases from J, with 13 bases between. The CDR3 consists of 15 residues. Germline V gene sequence: CDR1 SGHNT, CDR2 YYREEE (reference sequence). The CDR3: CASSLGGEGGQPQHF. In nucleotides, the CDR3 is TGTGCCAGCAGCTTGGGTGGGGAGGGCGGTCAGCCCCAGCATTTT.

The CDR3 here is CASSQGVELFF. CDR3 sequence (DNA): TGTGCCAGCAGCCAAGGGGTGGAGCTGTTTTTT. This rearrangement joins TRBV7-2 to TRBJ1-4; tentatively, D is TRBD1 (5 bases). The J call may be incorrect, as the DNA end agrees better with TRBJ2-2. The CDR3 sequence is 11 residues long. CDR1 is SGHTA and CDR2 is FQGNSA in the germline V gene.

This rearrangement joins TRBV7-2 to TRBJ1-1; 7 bases align to TRBD1. Germline CDR1 and CDR2: SGHTA and FQGNSA. The CDR3 runs to 12 residues. After removal of 8 bases from V and 1 base from J, the junction contained 1 base not matched to a gene. Written as DNA, the CDR3 is TGTGCCAGCCGGGACAGGAACACTGAAGCTTTCTTT. This gives the protein CASRDRNTEAFF. Looking up the rest from reference TRBV7-2 and TRBJ1-1 gives the full variable domain: GAGVSQSPSNKVTEKGKDVELRCDPISGHTALYWYRQSLGQGLEFLIYFQGNSAPDKSGLPSDRFSAERTGGSVSTLTIQRTQQEDSAVYLCASRDRNTEAFFGQGTRLTVV.

This clone was found once. The chain couples TRBV5-6 to TRBJ1-5; D perhaps matches TRBD1 (5 bases). The germline V gene has CDR1 SGHDT and CDR2 YYEEEE. The V gene lost 3 bases and the J gene lost 4 bases, with 11 bases spanning the gap. CDR3 size: 14 residues. In nucleotides, the CDR3 is TGTGCCAGCAGCTCGGGGGACTGGAATCAGCCCCAGCATTTT. As protein: CASSSGDWNQPQHF.

This chain joins TRBV28 and TRBJ1-2, with 7 positions matching TRBD1. Unmatched junction bases numbered 14, after V lost 7 bases and J lost 9 bases. The CDR3 covers 14 residues. The germline gives CDR1 MDHEN, CDR2 SYDVKM. The CDR3 reads CASTPGTEHLSYTF. In DNA, the CDR3 is TGTGCCAGCACCCCCGGGACAGAACACTTGAGCTACACCTTC.

The chain is built from TRBV19 and TRBJ1-2, with D unclear. The CDR3 is 13 residues long. V was cut by 7 bases and J by 4 bases, with 13 bases left in between. Looked up from germline, CDR1 is LNHDA and CDR2 is SQIVND (reference sequence). CDR3 coding DNA: TGTGCCAGTAAGCGGGCAGTGGCCTATGGCTACACCTTC. Translation gives CASKRAVAYGYTF.

This chain links TRBV5-8 with TRBJ2-5; D unclear. The CDR3 runs to 13 residues. The V gene lost 2 bases and the J gene lost 5 bases, with 10 bases spanning the gap. CDR1 SGHTS and CDR2 YDEGEE come from the germline V gene. The CDR3 sequence: CASSLSRSETQYF. In DNA, the CDR3 is TGTGCCAGCAGCTTATCACGGTCGGAGACCCAGTACTTC.

This clone was observed a few times. The chain joins TRBV30 to TRBJ1-5; a possible D gene is TRBD1 (5 bases). Trimming left V 1 base short and J 2 bases short, with 6 bases between. This CDR3 contains 13 residues. Germline assignment: CDR1 GTSNPN and CDR2 SVGIG (reference sequence). The CDR3 protein is CAWSARGNQPQHF. The CDR3 DNA is TGTGCCTGGAGTGCCAGGGGCAATCAGCCCCAGCATTTT. Full variable domain (remainder filled in from reference TRBV30 and TRBJ1-5): SQTIHQWPATLVQPVGSPLSLECTVEGTSNPNLYWYRQAAGRGLQLLFYSVGIGQISSEVPQNLSASRPQDRQFILSSKKLLLSDSGFYLCAWSARGNQPQHFGDGTRLSIL.

This sequence joins TRBV11-2 and TRBJ2-7, with 11 bases fitting TRBD2. This CDR3 has 15 residues. Germline CDR1 and CDR2: SGHAT and FQNNGV. J gave up 0 bases and V 5 bases, and 3 bases lay outside the gene matches. This chain's CDR3 is CASSRLAGPSYEQYF. The CDR3 bases are TGTGCCAGCAGCCGACTAGCGGGACCCTCCTACGAGCAGTACTTC.